This TCR beta chain emerged from a study of graft-versus-host responses after intestinal transplantation. Study in general: Multivisceral, liver-intestinal, or isolated intestinal transplants were performed in recipients. Recipients across the board were started on anti-thymocyte globulin induction, then kept on tacrolimus and steroids for about 3 years.

The germline CDR1 and CDR2 sequences are SGHRS and YFSETQ. The CDR3 length is 16 residues. V was cut by 4 bases and J by 1 base, with 17 bases left in between. About this clone: No antigen is known for it.

Using immunoSEQ multiplex PCR, the repertoire was profiled, and TCRdb retains in-frame clones only, with some absent. The data hold 95,000 to 100,000 clones, with around 88% observed a single time. Study results and limitations: Marrow from the recipient contained GvH clones, some of which had appeared first in ileum or blood.

The chain uses TRBV5-1 and TRBJ1-2, with D possibly being TRBD1 (5 bases). Sequencing used PBMCs, obtained 255 days after intestinal transplant. The TCR comes from a human patient who received an intestinal transplant, so some T cells may come from the graft donor. The CDR3 DNA reads as TGCGCCAGCAGCCTTCTCCTGGGGACGGGTAACTATGGCTACACCTTC. It yields the protein CASSLLLGTGNYGYTF.